These 5 T cell receptor beta chains share one sample of origin, sequenced in a study of blood T cell repertoires in COVID-19. Repertoires were generated with immunoSEQ multiplex PCR, while TCRdb's copy carries only in-frame clones and drops some. This sample yields some 120,000 clones, of which about 77% are seen a single time; about 18% belongs to the top ten. The specimen sequenced was peripheral blood. These receptors originate from a man aged 80 or over with acute or convalescent COVID-19.

The chain uses TRBV4-3 and TRBJ2-2; tentative D call: TRBD1 (6 bases). Trimming removed 4 bases at V and 6 bases at J, with 18 bases between. The V gene's germline CDR1 is LGHNA and CDR2 YSLEER. CDR3 size: 16 residues. The CDR3 region is CASSPRWTVRAGELFF. The CDR3 DNA is TGCGCCAGCAGCCCAAGATGGACAGTTAGGGCCGGGGAGCTGTTTTTT.

V gene TRBV27 combines with J gene TRBJ1-6; D not resolved. CDR3 length equals 14 residues. Germline CDR1 and CDR2: MNHEY and SMNVEV (reference sequence). V was trimmed by 2 bases and J by 13 bases, leaving 15 bases between them. The CDR3 DNA follows: TGTGCCAGCAGTTTAGGGCTCCCAGCTAAGCCCCTCCACTTT. Residues: CASSLGLPAKPLHF.

The J gene is TRBJ2-2, the V gene TRBV30, with 8 bases aligning to TRBD2. J gave up 5 bases and V 0 bases, and 8 bases lay outside the gene matches. CDR1 is GTSNPN, CDR2 SVGIG, per germline (reference sequence). The CDR3 is 16 residues long. The CDR3 DNA follows: TGTGCCTGGAGTGTACGAAGCGGGGGAGGGACCGGGGAGCTGTTTTTT. This gives the protein CAWSVRSGGGTGELFF.

CDR3 amino acids: CASSSDSYEQYF. The CDR3 DNA reads TGTGCCAGCAGCTCAGACTCCTACGAGCAGTACTTC. The V call is TRBV5-4, the J call TRBJ2-7; D gene unclear. V was clipped by 3 bases and J by 0 bases, with 4 bases between them. CDR1 is SGHNT, CDR2 YYREEE, per germline (reference sequence). CDR3 length equals 12 residues.

The CDR3, as DNA: TGCGCCAGCAGTGTATTTGTCATGGTGAGGGCTTTCTTT. Its translation is CASSVFVMVRAFF. The V gene is TRBV10-1, the J gene TRBJ1-1; D is undetermined. Trimming left V 4 bases short and J 11 bases short, with 17 bases between. CDR3 size: 13 residues. CDR1 and CDR2 (germline): WNHNN, SYGVQD (reference sequence).